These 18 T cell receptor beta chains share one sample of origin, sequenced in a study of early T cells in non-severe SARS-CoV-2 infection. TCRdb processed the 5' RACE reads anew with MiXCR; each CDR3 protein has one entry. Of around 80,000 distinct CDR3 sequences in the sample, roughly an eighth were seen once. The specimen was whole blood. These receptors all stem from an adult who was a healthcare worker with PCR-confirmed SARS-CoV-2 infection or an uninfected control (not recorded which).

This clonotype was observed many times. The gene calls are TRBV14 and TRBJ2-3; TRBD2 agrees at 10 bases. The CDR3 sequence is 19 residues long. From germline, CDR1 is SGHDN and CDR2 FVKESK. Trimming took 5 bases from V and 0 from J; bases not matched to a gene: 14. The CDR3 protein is CASSGFVGLAATSTDTQYF. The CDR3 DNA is TGTGCCAGCAGCGGGTTCGTCGGACTAGCGGCGACTAGCACAGATACGCAGTATTTT.

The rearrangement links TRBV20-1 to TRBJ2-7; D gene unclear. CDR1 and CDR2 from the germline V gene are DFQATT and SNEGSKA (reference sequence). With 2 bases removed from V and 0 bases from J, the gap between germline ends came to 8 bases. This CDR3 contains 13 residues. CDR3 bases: TGCAGTGCTAGACGGGCACTCTCCTACGAGCAGTACTTC. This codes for CSARRALSYEQYF.

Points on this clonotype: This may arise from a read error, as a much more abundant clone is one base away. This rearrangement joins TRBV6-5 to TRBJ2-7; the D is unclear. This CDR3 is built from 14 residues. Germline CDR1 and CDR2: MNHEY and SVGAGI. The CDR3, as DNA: TGTGCCAGCAGTTACCGGGCGGTTTCCTACGTGCAGTACTTC. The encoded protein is CASSYRAVSYVQYF.

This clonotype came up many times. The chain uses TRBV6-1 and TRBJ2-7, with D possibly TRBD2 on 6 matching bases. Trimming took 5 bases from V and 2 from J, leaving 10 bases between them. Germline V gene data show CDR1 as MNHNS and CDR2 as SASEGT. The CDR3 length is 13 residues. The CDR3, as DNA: TGTGCCAGCAGTCCGGGACTTACCTACGAGCAGTACTTC. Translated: CASSPGLTYEQYF.

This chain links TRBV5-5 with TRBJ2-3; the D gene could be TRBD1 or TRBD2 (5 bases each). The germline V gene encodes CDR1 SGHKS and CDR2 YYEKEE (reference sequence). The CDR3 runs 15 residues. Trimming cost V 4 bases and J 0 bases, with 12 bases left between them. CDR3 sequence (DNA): TGTGCCAGCAGCAAGGGGACGGCGAGCACAGATACGCAGTATTTT. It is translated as CASSKGTASTDTQYF.

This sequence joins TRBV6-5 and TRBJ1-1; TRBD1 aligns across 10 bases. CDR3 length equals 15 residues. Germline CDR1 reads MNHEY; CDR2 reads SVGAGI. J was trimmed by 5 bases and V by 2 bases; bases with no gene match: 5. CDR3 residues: CASSYGDRGDTEAFF. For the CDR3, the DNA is TGTGCCAGCAGTTACGGGGACAGGGGTGATACTGAAGCTTTCTTT.

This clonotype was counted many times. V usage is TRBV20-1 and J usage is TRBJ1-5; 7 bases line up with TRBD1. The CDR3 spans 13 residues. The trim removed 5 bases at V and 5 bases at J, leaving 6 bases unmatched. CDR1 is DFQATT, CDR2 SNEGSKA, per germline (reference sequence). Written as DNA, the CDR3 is TGCAGTGCTCGGGACAGCCAAGATCAGCCCCAGCATTTT. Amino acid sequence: CSARDSQDQPQHF.

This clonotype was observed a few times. The CDR3 DNA reads as TGTGCCAGCAGCCCATTTCAGGACAGGCAAGAGACCCAGTACTTC. This translates into CASSPFQDRQETQYF. The chain employs TRBV9 and TRBJ2-5, with 7 bases that match TRBD1. This CDR3 comprises 15 residues. V lost 4 bases and J lost 2; bases outside the gene matches: 8. Germline-derived CDR1 and CDR2 are SGDLS and YYNGEE.

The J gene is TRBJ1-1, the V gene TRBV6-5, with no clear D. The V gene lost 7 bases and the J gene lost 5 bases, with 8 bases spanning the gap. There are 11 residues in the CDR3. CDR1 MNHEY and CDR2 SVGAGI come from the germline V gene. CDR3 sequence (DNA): TGTGCCAGCACCCGGGGTACTGAAGCTTTCTTT. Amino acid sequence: CASTRGTEAFF.

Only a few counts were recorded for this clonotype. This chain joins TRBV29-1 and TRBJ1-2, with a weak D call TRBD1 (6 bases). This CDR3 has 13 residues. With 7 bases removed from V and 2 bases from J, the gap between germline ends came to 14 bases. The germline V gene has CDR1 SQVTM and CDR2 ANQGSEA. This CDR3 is CSAEGGTNYGYTF. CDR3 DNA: TGCAGCGCTGAGGGGGGCACCAACTATGGCTACACCTTC.

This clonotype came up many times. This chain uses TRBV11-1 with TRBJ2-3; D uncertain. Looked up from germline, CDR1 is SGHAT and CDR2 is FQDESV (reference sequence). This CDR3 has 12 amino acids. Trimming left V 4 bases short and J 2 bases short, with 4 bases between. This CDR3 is CASSSYTDTQYF. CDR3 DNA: TGTGCCAGCAGCTCGTACACAGATACGCAGTATTTT.

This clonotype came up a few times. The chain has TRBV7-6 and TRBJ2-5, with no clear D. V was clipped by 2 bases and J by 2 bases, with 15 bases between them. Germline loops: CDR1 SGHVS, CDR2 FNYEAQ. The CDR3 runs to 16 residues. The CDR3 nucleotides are TGTGCCAGCAGCTTATCCCCAGGACCGGAACAAGAGACCCAGTACTTC. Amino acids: CASSLSPGPEQETQYF.

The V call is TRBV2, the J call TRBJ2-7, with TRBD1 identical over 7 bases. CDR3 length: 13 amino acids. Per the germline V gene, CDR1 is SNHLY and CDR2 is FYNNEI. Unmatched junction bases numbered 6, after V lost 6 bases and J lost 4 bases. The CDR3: CASSRDRVYEQYF. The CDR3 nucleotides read TGTGCCAGCAGCAGGGACAGAGTTTACGAGCAGTACTTC.

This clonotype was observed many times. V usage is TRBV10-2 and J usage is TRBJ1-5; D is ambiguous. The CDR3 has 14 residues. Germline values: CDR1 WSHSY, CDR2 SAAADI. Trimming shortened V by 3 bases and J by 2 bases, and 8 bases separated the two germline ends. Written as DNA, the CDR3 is TGCGCCAGCAGTGAAGGGTATGGCAATCAGCCCCAGCATTTT. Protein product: CASSEGYGNQPQHF.

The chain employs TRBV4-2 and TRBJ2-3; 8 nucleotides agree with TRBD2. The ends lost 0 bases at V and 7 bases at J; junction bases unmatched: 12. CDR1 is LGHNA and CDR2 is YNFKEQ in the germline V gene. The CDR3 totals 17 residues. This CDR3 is CASSQEPSGGRSYTQYF. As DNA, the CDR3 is TGTGCCAGCAGCCAAGAGCCCAGCGGGGGTCGAAGCTATACGCAGTATTTT.

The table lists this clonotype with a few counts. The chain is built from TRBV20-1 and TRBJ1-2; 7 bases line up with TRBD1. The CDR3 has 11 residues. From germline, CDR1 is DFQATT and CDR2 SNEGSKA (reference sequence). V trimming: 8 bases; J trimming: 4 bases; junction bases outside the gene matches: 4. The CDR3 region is CSRRQGYGYTF. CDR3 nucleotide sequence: TGCAGTCGTAGACAGGGCTATGGCTACACCTTC.

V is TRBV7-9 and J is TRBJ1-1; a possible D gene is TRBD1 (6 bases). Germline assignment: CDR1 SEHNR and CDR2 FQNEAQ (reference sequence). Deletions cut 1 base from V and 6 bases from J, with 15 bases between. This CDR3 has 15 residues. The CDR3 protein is CASSLVLQGVSEAFF. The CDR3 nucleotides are TGTGCCAGCAGCTTAGTACTACAGGGTGTCTCTGAAGCTTTCTTT.

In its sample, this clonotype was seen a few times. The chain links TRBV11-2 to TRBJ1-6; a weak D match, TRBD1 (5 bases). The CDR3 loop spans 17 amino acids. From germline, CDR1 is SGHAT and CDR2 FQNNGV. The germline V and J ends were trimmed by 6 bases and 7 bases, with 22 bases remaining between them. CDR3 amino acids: CASSPQWGLIANSPLHF. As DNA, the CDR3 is TGTGCCAGCAGTCCCCAGTGGGGCCTAATCGCAAATTCACCCCTCCACTTT.